These 27 T cell receptor beta chains came from one sample sequenced in a study of tumor and adjacent non-tumor tissue in lung cancer. TCRbeta libraries were built with three rounds of nested PCR, modified from ARM-PCR. One entry per CDR3 protein results from TCRdb running MiXCR on the multiplex PCR reads. The sample has some 200,000 distinct CDR3 sequences, about 71% seen once. No cell sorting was done before RNA was extracted from the tissue. What was sequenced was lung tumor tissue. The origin of the receptors is a man in his fifties or sixties with non-small cell lung cancer.

This chain joins TRBV5-5 and TRBJ2-3, with D hard to call. The CDR3 runs 12 residues. V gave up 4 bases and J gave up 4 bases, with 7 bases separating them. The germline CDR1 and CDR2 sequences are SGHKS and YYEKEE (reference sequence). CDR3 sequence (DNA): TGTGCCAGCAGCACCGAAGCAGATACGCAGTATTTT. Residues: CASSTEADTQYF.

The table lists this clonotype with a count of one. V and J are TRBV6-9 and TRBJ2-3, with 9 bases aligning to TRBD2. CDR1 and CDR2 (germline): MNHGY, SVAAGI. There are 16 residues in the CDR3. The trim removed 3 bases at V and 5 bases at J, leaving 9 bases unmatched. The CDR3 sequence: CASSYASGGSLDTQYF. The CDR3 nucleotides read TGTGCCAGCAGTTACGCGAGCGGGGGGTCGCTAGATACGCAGTATTTT.

A note on this clonotype: This sequence may be a read error, since a much larger clone differs from it by one base. The V and J genes are TRBV6-1 and TRBJ2-2; 7 nucleotides agree with TRBD2. V shed 6 bases and J 9 bases; nucleotides not matched to a gene: 7. CDR1 is MNHNS and CDR2 is SASEGT in the germline V gene. The CDR3 totals 13 residues. CDR3 coding DNA: TGTGCCAGCAGGAAACTAGCGACCTGGGAGCTGTTTTTT. Translating it yields CASRKLATWELFF.

Details on this clonotype: One junction end disagrees with the germline gene, perhaps due to a read error. The rearrangement joins TRBV11-2 to TRBJ2-2, with D possibly matching TRBD2 (5 bases). The CDR3 is 15 amino acids. Germline V gene data show CDR1 as SGHAT and CDR2 as FQNNGV. The DNA of the CDR3 is TGTGCCAGCAGCTTAGAGGGCAGACTCACCGGGAAGCTATTTTTT. Protein: CASSLEGRLTGKLFF.

This clonotype was recorded once. A read error may explain this, as a much larger clone is one base away. This sequence joins TRBV20-1 and TRBJ1-2; 8 nucleotides agree with TRBD1. Germline assignment: CDR1 DFQATT and CDR2 SNEGSKA (reference sequence). Losses at the gene ends were 2 bases for V and 6 bases for J; bases not matched to a gene: 5. CDR3 length: 13 residues. This chain's CDR3 is CSARRDRTHGYTF. The CDR3 DNA reads as TGCAGTGCTAGACGGGACAGGACTCATGGCTACACCTTC.

This clonotype showed up many times. V is TRBV11-2 and J is TRBJ2-1, with 9 nucleotides matching TRBD2. V lost 4 bases, J lost 0 bases, and 10 bases stayed unmatched. CDR1 and CDR2 (germline): SGHAT, FQNNGV. This CDR3 spans 18 amino acids. In nucleotides, the CDR3 is TGTGCCAGCAGCTCCACCATAGCGGGGGAATCCTCCTACAATGAGCAGTTCTTC. Protein product: CASSSTIAGESSYNEQFF.

The chain joins TRBV7-2 to TRBJ2-1; D might be TRBD2 (6 bases). Germline V lookup: CDR1 SGHTA, CDR2 FQGNSA. V dropped 1 base and J dropped 0 bases, with 7 bases sitting between them. There are 15 residues in the CDR3. The CDR3, as DNA: TGTGCCAGCAGCTTAGGGGGGGTCTCCTACAATGAGCAGTTCTTC. Amino acids: CASSLGGVSYNEQFF.

The chain employs TRBV11-3 and TRBJ2-3; D gene ambiguous. The CDR3 has 15 amino acids. The V end was cut by 10 bases, the J end by 0 bases, with 17 bases between. CDR1 is SGHNT, CDR2 YENEEA, per germline. The CDR3: CAISHTDSSTDTQYF. CDR3 coding DNA: TGTGCCATCTCGCATACGGATAGTAGCACAGATACGCAGTATTTT.

On this clonotype itself: Given the absence of the conserved phenylalanine or tryptophan at the CDR3 end, a read error is likely. The DNA is left out, because the CDR3 cannot be placed on it with certainty; the CDR3 is given as TCRdb lists it. The chain is built from TRBV12-3 or TRBV12-4 and TRBJ2-1; the table names TRBD1, a call not compared with the DNA. The CDR3 has 14 residues if both end residues are counted. This chain's CDR3 is CASSPGQTYNEQFL.

In this sample, this clonotype turned up many times. This chain uses TRBV6-5 with TRBJ2-3; D is possibly TRBD2 (5 bases). The CDR3 has 15 amino acids. The ends were cut back, 6 bases at V and 1 base at J, with 14 bases in the middle. Per germline, CDR1 MNHEY and CDR2 SVGAGI. CDR3 residues: CASRDKVGGTDTQYF. DNA of the CDR3: TGTGCCAGCAGAGACAAGGTCGGGGGCACAGATACGCAGTATTTT.

Turning to this clonotype: This sequence may be a read error, since a much larger clone differs from it by one base. The V gene is TRBV7-2, the J gene TRBJ2-4; 7 nucleotides agree with TRBD1. The CDR3 runs to 15 residues. Germline V gene data show CDR1 as SGHTA and CDR2 as FQGNSA. In nucleotides, the CDR3 is TGTGCCAGCAGCAGCCATACAGGGGCCAAAAACACTCAGTACTTC. Its translation: CASSSHTGAKNTQYF. Filled out from reference TRBV7-2 and TRBJ2-4, the complete variable domain reads GAGVSQSPSNKVTEKGKDVELRCDPISGHTALYWYRQSLGQGLEFLIYFQGNSAPDKSGLPSDRFSAERTGGSVSTLTIQRTQQEDSAVYLCASSSHTGAKNTQYFGAGTRLSVL.

To note about this clonotype: A read error may explain this, as a much larger clone is one base away. The chain carries TRBV7-9 and TRBJ1-4; no clear D. Germline V lookup: CDR1 SEHNR, CDR2 FQNEAQ (reference sequence). The CDR3 contains 15 residues. CDR3 in DNA: TGTGCCAGCAGCTTAAGGACGGCAACTAAAGAAAAACTGTTTTTT. Amino acid sequence: CASSLRTATKEKLFF. The variable domain in full, completed from reference TRBV7-9 and TRBJ1-4, reads DTGVSQNPRHKITKRGQNVTFRCDPISEHNRLYWYRQTLGQGPEFLTYFQNEAQLEKSRLLSDRFSAERPKGSFSTLEIQRTEQGDSAMYLCASSLRTATKEKLFFGSGTQLSVL.

This clonotype was counted between two and nine times. It is likely a read error, because the conserved phenylalanine at the end of the CDR3 is missing. The chain joins TRBV29-1 to TRBJ2-5; TRBD1 matches 8 bases. The CDR3 consists of 13 residues. With V trimmed by 2 bases and J by 5 bases, 4 bases remained unmatched. Germline CDR1 SQVTM, CDR2 ANQGSEA. This chain's CDR3 is CSVEQGAGETQYL. The CDR3 bases are TGCAGCGTTGAACAGGGGGCAGGGGAGACCCAGTACTTA.

In regard to this clonotype: A much more abundant neighbour one base away suggests this may be a read error. This chain connects TRBV20-1 to TRBJ1-4; D is uncertain. The ends were cut back, 3 bases at V and 11 bases at J, with 10 bases in the middle. This CDR3 has 11 residues. Germline CDR1 is DFQATT and CDR2 is SNEGSKA (reference sequence). The DNA for the CDR3 is TGCAGTGCTAGCCCTGAAAGGAAACTGTTTTTT. Translated, it gives CSASPERKLFF.

This chain joins TRBV20-1 and TRBJ1-5; D is undetermined. V lost 3 bases, J lost 2 bases, and 11 bases lay in between. The CDR3 consists of 14 residues. Per the germline V gene, CDR1 is DFQATT and CDR2 is SNEGSKA (reference sequence). For the CDR3, the DNA is TGCAGTGCTAGGCAGGTACCGGGCAATCAGCCCCAGCATTTT. It specifies CSARQVPGNQPQHF.

In regard to this clonotype: This may stem from a read error, because a much larger clone lies one nucleotide away. The chain combines TRBV6-5 with TRBJ2-7, with D tentatively TRBD2 (5 bases). This CDR3 spans 12 amino acids. V dropped 6 bases and J dropped 7 bases, with 13 bases sitting between them. Germline CDR1 and CDR2: MNHEY and SVGAGI. In DNA, the CDR3 is TGTGCCAGCAGCTCGGGCCCGGGGGAGCAGTACTTC. It yields the protein CASSSGPGEQYF.

There are a few counts of this clonotype. This chain uses TRBV7-3 with TRBJ2-3, with D maybe TRBD2 (6 bases). The CDR3 extends over 15 amino acids. CDR1 and CDR2 (germline): SGHTA, FQGTGA. Trimming removed 1 base at V and 1 base at J, with 9 bases between. The CDR3 DNA is TGTGCCAGCAGCTTAATAGGCGGGGGCACAGATACGCAGTATTTT. It is translated as CASSLIGGGTDTQYF.

The chain couples TRBV20-1 to TRBJ1-5, with D maybe TRBD1 (5 bases). Germline lookup yields CDR1 DFQATT and CDR2 SNEGSKA (reference sequence). This CDR3 contains 12 residues. V was trimmed by 7 bases and J by 4 bases, leaving 11 bases between them. CDR3 nucleotide sequence: TGCAGTGGTGGGGACGGGAATCAGCCCCAGCATTTT. Translation: CSGGDGNQPQHF.

This clonotype has more than one count but fewer than ten. V and J are TRBV11-3 and TRBJ2-1; TRBD2 aligns across 7 bases. Losses at the gene ends were 1 base for V and 12 bases for J; bases not matched to a gene: 12. Germline loops: CDR1 SGHNT, CDR2 YENEEA. The CDR3 consists of 15 residues. The CDR3 spells CASSLGASGGGGQFF. CDR3 nucleotides: TGTGCCAGCAGCTTAGGAGCTAGCGGAGGAGGTGGGCAGTTCTTC.

To note about this clonotype: At one of its ends the junction is not consistent with the germline gene, which may arise from a read error. The chain combines TRBV29-1 with TRBJ2-7; D unclear. The CDR3 runs 11 residues. Germline values: CDR1 SQVTM, CDR2 ANQGSEA. The chain's CDR3 is CSVDYAYEQYF. CDR3 DNA sequence: TGCAGCGTTGATTACGCCTACGAGCAATACTTC.

Concerning this clonotype itself: One end of the junction is discordant with germline, which a read error may explain. The V gene is TRBV11-2, the J gene TRBJ2-5; TRBD2 might be the D (5 bases). CDR3 length equals 14 residues. The germline V gene has CDR1 SGHAT and CDR2 FQNNGV. In nucleotides, the CDR3 is TGTGCCAACAGCTTAATACTAGTGGGGGAGACCCAGTACTTC. Its protein is CANSLILVGETQYF.

As to this clonotype: One junction end disagrees with the germline gene, perhaps due to a read error. The chain employs TRBV11-2 and TRBJ2-5; D may be TRBD1 (6 bases). Germline V CDR1 and CDR2: SGHAT, FQNNGV. The length of the CDR3 is 16 residues. The CDR3 bases are TGTGCTAGCAGCTTTTGGGCAGGGGCCGTCCAAGAGACCCAGTACTTC. This encodes CASSFWAGAVQETQYF.

A note on this clonotype: This may arise from a read error, as a much more abundant clone is one base away. The chain links TRBV29-1 to TRBJ1-2; D is unresolved. CDR3 length: 14 amino acids. Germline V gene lookup returns CDR1 SQVTM and CDR2 ANQGSEA. CDR3 in DNA: TGCAGGGTTGAAGATCGGAGGATCTCTGGGGGCTACACCTTC. As protein: CRVEDRRISGGYTF.

Concerning this clonotype: Mismatch with germline at one junction end may stem from a read error. The chain has TRBV28 and TRBJ1-3; 8 bases match TRBD1. The V gene's germline CDR1 is MDHEN and CDR2 SYDVKM. The CDR3 sequence is 15 residues long. CDR3 amino acids: CARSIRTGGGNTIYF. The CDR3 nucleotides read TGTGCCAGAAGTATCAGAACAGGGGGAGGAAACACCATATACTTT. Using reference TRBV28 and TRBJ1-3 for the parts outside the CDR3, the full variable domain is DVKVTQSSRYLVKRTGEKVFLECVQDMDHENMFWYRQDPGLGLRLIYFSYDVKMKEKGDIPEGYSVSREKKERFSLILESASTNQTSMYLCARSIRTGGGNTIYFGEGSWLTVV.

Worth noting for this clonotype: A read error may produce the germline difference seen at one junction end. The V gene is TRBV6-4, the J gene TRBJ1-1; the match to TRBD1 covers 7 bases. This CDR3 has 15 amino acids. Germline V gene lookup returns CDR1 MRHNA and CDR2 SNTAGT. CDR3 nucleotides: TGTGCCAGCAGTGACTCGGACAGGCCTTCCACTGAAGTTTTCTTT. Translation gives CASSDSDRPSTEVFF.

This clonotype showed up just once. The conserved closing phenylalanine or tryptophan is absent in this CDR3, likely reflecting a read error. The chain uses TRBV6-1 and TRBJ2-6; 8 bases align to TRBD1. The V and J ends lost 7 bases and 5 bases, in that order; junction bases with no gene match: 4. Germline CDR1 MNHNS, CDR2 SASEGT. The CDR3 extends over 14 amino acids. The CDR3 DNA follows: TGTGCCAGCACCGACAGGGGTCGGGCCAACGTCCTGACTTTA. Translation gives CASTDRGRANVLTL.

This clonotype was seen just once. The junction does not match germline at one end; this may be a read error. The V gene is TRBV11-2, the J gene TRBJ2-5; 7 bases fit TRBD2. Germline CDR1 SGHAT, CDR2 FQNNGV. The CDR3 extends over 16 amino acids. The CDR3 here is CASSTTMGGSKETQYF. The CDR3 DNA is TGTGCCAGCAGCACCACAATGGGGGGGTCAAAGGAGACCCAGTATTTC.